This T cell receptor (beta chain) was captured by sequencing in a study of Tregs in tolerant kidney transplant recipients. Regarding the study as a whole: Validation in larger populations is needed because few patients were studied. For some patients, primers changed over time, blocking nucleotide-level comparison. In tolerant patients, donor-specific Tregs outgrew total Tregs, suggesting antigen-driven expansion.

To note about this clone: The antigen is unknown. The CDR3 end is not reached by the read, which stops 3 residues before it; the germline J gene fills it in.

Sequencing was performed with immunoSEQ multiplex PCR; in TCRdb, only in-frame clones are kept and a portion is missing. The sample includes about 23,000 clones. The nonmyeloablative bone marrow transplants came from related graft donors, with transient mixed chimerism. The V gene's germline CDR1 is KGHSH and CDR2 LQKENI. There are 15 residues in the CDR3. V was clipped by 4 bases and J by 3 bases; unmatched bases: 7. The chain has TRBV18 and TRBJ1-1, with 8 positions matching TRBD1. The source material was CD4+ T cells from blood (PBMCs), sampled 6 months after the transplant. The receptor was derived from a human patient who received a combined kidney and bone marrow transplant. Part of the T cell pool may stem from the graft donor. CDR3 DNA (partial): TGTGCCAGCTCACTTCGGACAGGGATGGACACTGAA. Translating it yields CASSLRTGMDTE. The full CDR3 is CASSLRTGMDTEAFF.